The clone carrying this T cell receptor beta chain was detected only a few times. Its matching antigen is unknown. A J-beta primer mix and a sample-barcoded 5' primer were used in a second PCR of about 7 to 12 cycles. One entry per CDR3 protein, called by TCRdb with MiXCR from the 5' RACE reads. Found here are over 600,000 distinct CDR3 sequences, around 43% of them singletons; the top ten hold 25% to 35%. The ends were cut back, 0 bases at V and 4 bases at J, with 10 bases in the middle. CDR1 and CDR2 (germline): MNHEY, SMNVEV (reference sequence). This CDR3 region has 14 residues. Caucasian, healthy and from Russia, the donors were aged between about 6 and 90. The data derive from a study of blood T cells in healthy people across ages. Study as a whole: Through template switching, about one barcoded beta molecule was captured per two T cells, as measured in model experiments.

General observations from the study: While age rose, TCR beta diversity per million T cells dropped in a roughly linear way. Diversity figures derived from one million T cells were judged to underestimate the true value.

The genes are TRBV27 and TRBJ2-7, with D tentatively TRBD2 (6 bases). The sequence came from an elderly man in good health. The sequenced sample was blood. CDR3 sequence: CASSLSTRPYEQYF. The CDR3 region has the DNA TGTGCCAGCAGTTTATCGACTAGGCCTTACGAGCAGTACTTC.